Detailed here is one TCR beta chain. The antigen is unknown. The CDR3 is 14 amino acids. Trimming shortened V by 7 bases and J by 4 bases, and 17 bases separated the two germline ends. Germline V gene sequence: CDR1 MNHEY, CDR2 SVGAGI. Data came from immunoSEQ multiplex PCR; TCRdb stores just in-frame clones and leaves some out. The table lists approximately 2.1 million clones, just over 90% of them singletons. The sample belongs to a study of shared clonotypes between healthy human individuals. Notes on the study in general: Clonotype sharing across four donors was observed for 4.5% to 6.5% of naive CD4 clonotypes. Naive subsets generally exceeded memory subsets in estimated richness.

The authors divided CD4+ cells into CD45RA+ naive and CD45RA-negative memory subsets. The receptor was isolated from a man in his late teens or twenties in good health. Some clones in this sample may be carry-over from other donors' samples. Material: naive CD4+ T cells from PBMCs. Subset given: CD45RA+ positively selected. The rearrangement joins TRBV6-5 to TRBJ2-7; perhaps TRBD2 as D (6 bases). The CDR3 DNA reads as TGTGCCAGCATTGGGGGGTTTGGCGGATACGAGCAGTACTTC. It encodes CASIGGFGGYEQYF.